The clone carrying this TCR beta chain showed up many times. Whoever was chosen for sequencing had shown CD8+CD57+ cell expansion by flow cytometry. At blood sampling, none of the patients had yet received therapy. TCR beta VDJ combinations and CDR3 sequences were profiled from genomic DNA. TCRdb fed the reads into MiXCR, producing one record per CDR3 protein. The sample lists more than 150,000 distinct CDR3 sequences; roughly 50% were seen once. This sample is part of a study of CD8+CD57+ T cells in acquired aplastic anemia. Across the study: An average of 3.2 ug of DNA was obtained from sorted CD4+ and CD8+ cells.

V trimming: 2 bases; J trimming: 0 bases; junction bases outside the gene matches: 10. Germline CDR1 reads SGHRS; CDR2 reads YFSETQ. This CDR3 comprises 19 residues. The receptor's source is a human donor with aplastic anemia. J is TRBJ2-1 and V is TRBV5-1; 11 nucleotides agree with TRBD1. The sample was sorted CD4+, CD8+, or CD8+CD57+ T cells (not recorded which) from PBMCs. CDR3: CASSLAGTGGVVSYNEQFF. Here the CDR3 DNA reads TGCGCCAGCAGCTTAGCGGGGACAGGGGGTGTTGTCTCCTACAATGAGCAGTTCTTC. The variable domain in full, completed from reference TRBV5-1 and TRBJ2-1, reads KAGVTQTPRYLIKTRGQQVTLSCSPISGHRSVSWYQQTPGQGLQFLFEYFSETQRNKGNFPGRFSGRQFSNSRSEMNVSTLELGDSALYLCASSLAGTGGVVSYNEQFFGPGTRLTVL.